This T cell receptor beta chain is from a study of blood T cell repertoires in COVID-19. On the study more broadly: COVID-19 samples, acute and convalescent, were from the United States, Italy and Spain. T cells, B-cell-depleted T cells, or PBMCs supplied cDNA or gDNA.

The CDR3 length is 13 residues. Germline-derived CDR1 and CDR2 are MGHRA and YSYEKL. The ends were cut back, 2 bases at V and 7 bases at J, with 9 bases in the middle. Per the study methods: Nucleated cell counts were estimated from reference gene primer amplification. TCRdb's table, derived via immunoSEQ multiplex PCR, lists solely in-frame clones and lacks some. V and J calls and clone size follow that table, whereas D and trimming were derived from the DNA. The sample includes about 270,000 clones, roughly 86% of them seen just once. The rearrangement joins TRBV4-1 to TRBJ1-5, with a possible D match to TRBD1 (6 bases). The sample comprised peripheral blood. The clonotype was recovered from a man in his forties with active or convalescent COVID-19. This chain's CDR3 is CASSQLQGQPQHF. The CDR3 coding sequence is TGCGCCAGCAGCCAACTACAGGGACAGCCCCAGCATTTT.